The clone carrying this T cell receptor (beta chain) has only a few counts. The antigen is undetermined. The data stem from a study of T cell repertoires in cytomegalovirus infection. The wider study: A matching HLA type, together with CMV infection, was signaled by public TCR beta signatures. Whole-study results and caveats: Summed public TCR beta family frequency identified CMV carriers bearing the relevant HLA. The ex vivo response was dominated by HLA-C-restricted CMV-specific TCR beta clonotypes.

Germline assignment: CDR1 MGHRA and CDR2 YSYEKL. The CDR3 runs to 15 residues. Trimming removed 0 bases from V and 3 bases from J, with 12 bases in between. MiXCR, run by TCRdb on the reads, gives a single entry per CDR3 protein. The data show tens of thousands of distinct CDR3 sequences, about half seen once. Sample: CD8+ T cells from cultured PBMCs, taken from culture after CMV antigen stimulation. This rearrangement joins TRBV4-1 to TRBJ2-7; TRBD1 might be the D (6 bases). This TCR was recovered from a human donor in good health (CMV status not recorded). Some clones in this sample may be carry-over from other donors' samples. The CDR3 nucleotides read TGCGCCAGCAGCCAAGATCTGGCAGGGGACTACGAGCAGTACTTC. Protein: CASSQDLAGDYEQYF.